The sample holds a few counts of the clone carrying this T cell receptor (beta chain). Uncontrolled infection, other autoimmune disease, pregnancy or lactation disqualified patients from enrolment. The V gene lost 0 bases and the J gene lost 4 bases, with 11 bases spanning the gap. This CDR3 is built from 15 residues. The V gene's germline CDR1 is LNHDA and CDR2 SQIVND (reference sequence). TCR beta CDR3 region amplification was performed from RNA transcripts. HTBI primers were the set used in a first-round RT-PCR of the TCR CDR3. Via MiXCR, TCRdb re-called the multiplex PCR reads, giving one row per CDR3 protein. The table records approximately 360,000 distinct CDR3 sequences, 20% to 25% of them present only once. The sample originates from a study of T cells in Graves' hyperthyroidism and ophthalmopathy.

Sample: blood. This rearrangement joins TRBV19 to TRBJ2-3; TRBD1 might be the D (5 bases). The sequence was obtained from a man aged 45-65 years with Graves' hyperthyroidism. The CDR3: CASSIEGALSDTQYF. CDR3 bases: TGTGCCAGTAGTATAGAAGGGGCTTTATCAGATACGCAGTATTTT.